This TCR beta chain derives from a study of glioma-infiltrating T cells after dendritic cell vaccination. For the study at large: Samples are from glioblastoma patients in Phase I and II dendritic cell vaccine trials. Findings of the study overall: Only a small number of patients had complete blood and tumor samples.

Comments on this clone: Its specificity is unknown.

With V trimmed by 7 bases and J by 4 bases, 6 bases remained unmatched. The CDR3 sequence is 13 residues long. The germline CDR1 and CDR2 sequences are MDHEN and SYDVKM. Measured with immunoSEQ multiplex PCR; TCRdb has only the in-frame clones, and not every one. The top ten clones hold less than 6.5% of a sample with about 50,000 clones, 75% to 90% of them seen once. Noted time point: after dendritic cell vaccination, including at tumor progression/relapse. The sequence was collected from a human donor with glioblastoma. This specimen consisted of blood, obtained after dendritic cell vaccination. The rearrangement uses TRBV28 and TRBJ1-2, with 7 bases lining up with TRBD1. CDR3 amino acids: CASNPSGGYGYTF. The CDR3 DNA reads TGTGCCAGCAACCCTTCAGGGGGCTATGGCTACACCTTC.